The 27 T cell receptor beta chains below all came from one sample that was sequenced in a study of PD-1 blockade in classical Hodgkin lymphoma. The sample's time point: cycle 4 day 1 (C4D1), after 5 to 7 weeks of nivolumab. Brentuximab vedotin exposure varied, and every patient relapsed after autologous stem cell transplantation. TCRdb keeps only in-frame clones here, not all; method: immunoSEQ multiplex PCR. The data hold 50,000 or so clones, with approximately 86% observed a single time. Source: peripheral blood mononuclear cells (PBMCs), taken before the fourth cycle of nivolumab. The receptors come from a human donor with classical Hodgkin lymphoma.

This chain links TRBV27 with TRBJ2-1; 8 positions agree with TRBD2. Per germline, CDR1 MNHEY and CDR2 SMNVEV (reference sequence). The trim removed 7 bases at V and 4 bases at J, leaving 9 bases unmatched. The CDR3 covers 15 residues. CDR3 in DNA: TGTGCCAGCACATCGGGGGGGGCGCGATACAATGAGCAGTTCTTC. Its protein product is CASTSGGARYNEQFF.

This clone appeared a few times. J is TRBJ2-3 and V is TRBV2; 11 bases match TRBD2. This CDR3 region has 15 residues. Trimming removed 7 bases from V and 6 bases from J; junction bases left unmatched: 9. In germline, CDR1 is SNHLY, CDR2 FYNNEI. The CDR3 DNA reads TGTGCCAGCACCAAAAAGACTAGCGGGGTGGATACGCAGTATTTT. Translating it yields CASTKKTSGVDTQYF.

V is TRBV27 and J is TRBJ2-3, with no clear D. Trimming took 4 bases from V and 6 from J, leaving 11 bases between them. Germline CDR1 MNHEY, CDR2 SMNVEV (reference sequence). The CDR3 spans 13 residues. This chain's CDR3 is CASSSHRVDTQYF. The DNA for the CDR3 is TGTGCCAGCAGTTCTCATAGGGTTGATACGCAGTATTTT.

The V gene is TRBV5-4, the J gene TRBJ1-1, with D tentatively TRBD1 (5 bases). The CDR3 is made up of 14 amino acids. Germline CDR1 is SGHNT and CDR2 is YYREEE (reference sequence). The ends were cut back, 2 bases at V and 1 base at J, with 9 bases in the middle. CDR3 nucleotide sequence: TGTGCCAGCAGCTTATTTACAGGGAACACTGAAGCTTTCTTT. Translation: CASSLFTGNTEAFF.

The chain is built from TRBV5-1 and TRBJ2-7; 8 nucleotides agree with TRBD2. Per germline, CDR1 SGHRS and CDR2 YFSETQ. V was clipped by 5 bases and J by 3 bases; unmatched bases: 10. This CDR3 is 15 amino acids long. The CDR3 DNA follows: TGCGCCAGCAGGGGGTCTAGCGGGTCGGGCTACGAGCAGTACTTC. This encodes CASRGSSGSGYEQYF. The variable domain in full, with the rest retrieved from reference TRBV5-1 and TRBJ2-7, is KAGVTQTPRYLIKTRGQQVTLSCSPISGHRSVSWYQQTPGQGLQFLFEYFSETQRNKGNFPGRFSGRQFSNSRSEMNVSTLELGDSALYLCASRGSSGSGYEQYFGPGTRLTVT.

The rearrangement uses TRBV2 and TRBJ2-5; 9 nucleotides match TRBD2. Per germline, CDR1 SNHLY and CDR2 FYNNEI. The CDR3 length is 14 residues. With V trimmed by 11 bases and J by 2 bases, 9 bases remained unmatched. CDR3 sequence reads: CAGNSGRQQETQYF. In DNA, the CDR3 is TGTGCCGGTAATAGCGGGAGACAGCAAGAGACCCAGTACTTC.

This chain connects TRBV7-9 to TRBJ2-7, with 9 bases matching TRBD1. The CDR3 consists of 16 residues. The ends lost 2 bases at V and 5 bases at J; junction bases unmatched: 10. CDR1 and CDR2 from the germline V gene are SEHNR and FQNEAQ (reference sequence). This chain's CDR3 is CASSLSMDRGFHEQYF. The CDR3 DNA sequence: TGTGCCAGCAGCTTATCAATGGACAGGGGTTTCCACGAGCAGTACTTC.

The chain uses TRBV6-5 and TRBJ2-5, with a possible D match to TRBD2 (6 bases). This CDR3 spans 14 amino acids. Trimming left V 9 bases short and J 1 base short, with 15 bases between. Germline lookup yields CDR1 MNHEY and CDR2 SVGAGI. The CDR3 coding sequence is TGTGCCAGGGGGGTGGCGGGGATCCAAGAGACCCAGTACTTC. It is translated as CARGVAGIQETQYF.

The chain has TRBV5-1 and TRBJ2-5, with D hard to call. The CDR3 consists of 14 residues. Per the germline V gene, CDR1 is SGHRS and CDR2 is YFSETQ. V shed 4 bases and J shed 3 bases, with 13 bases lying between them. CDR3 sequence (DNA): TGCGCCAGCAGCCTGAACCTCCTAGAAGAGACCCAGTACTTC. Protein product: CASSLNLLEETQYF.

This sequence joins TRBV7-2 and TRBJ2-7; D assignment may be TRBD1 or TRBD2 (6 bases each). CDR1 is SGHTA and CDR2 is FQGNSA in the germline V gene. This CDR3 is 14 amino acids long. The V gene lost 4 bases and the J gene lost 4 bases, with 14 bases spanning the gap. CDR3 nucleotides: TGTGCCAGCAGCTCGGGGGCCCTGGCTTACGAGCAGTACTTC. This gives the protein CASSSGALAYEQYF.

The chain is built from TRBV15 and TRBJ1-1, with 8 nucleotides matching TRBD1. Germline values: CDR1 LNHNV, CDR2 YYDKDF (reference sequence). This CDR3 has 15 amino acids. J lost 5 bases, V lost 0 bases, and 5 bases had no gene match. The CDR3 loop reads CATSRDRGQGTEAFF. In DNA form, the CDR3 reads TGTGCCACCAGCAGAGACAGGGGGCAGGGGACTGAAGCTTTCTTT. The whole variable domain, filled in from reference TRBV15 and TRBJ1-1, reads DAMVIQNPRYQVTQFGKPVTLSCSQTLNHNVMYWYQQKSSQAPKLLFHYYDKDFNNEADTPDNFQSRRPNTSFCFLDIRSPGLGDTAMYLCATSRDRGQGTEAFFGQGTRLTVV.

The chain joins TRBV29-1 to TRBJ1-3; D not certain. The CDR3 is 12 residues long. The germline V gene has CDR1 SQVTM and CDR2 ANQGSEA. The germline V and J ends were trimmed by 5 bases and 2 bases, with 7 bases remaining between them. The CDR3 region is CSVRVAGNTIYF. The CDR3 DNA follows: TGCAGCGTTCGGGTTGCTGGAAACACCATATATTTT. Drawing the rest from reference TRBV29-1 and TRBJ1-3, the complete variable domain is SAVISQKPSRDICQRGTSLTIQCQVDSQVTMMFWYRQQPGQSLTLIATANQGSEATYESGFVIDKFPISRPNLTFSTLTVSNMSPEDSSIYLCSVRVAGNTIYFGEGSWLTVV.

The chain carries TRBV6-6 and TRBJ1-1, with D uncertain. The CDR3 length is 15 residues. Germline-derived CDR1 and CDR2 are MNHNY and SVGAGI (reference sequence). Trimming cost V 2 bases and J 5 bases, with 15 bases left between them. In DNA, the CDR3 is TGTGCCAGCAGTTACCCCCGTCCCGTTGGTACTGAAGCTTTCTTT. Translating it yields CASSYPRPVGTEAFF.

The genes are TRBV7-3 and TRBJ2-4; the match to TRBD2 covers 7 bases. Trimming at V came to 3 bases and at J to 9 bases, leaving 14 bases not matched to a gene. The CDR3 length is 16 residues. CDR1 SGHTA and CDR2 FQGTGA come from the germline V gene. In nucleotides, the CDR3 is TGTGCCAGCAGCTTCGCCCAAACACGACCGGGGGGCATTCAGTACTTC. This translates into CASSFAQTRPGGIQYF.

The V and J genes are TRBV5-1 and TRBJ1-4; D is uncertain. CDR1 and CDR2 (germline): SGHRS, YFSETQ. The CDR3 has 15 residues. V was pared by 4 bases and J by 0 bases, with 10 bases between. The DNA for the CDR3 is TGCGCCAGCAGCCAAAACATTGCAACTAATGAAAAACTGTTTTTT. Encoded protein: CASSQNIATNEKLFF.

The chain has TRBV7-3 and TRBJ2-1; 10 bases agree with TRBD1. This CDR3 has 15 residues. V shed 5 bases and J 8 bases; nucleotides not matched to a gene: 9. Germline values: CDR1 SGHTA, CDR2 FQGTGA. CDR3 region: CASSAKTGGLDEQFF. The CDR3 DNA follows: TGTGCCAGCAGCGCGAAGACAGGGGGCCTTGATGAGCAGTTCTTC.

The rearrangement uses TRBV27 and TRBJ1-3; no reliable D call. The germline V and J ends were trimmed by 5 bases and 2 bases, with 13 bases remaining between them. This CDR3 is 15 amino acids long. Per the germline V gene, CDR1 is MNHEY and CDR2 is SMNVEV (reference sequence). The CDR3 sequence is CASSPKTVPGNTIYF. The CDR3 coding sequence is TGTGCCAGCAGTCCCAAGACGGTCCCTGGAAACACCATATATTTT.

The CDR3 reads CASSLDKNYGYTF. In DNA, the CDR3 is TGTGCCAGCAGTCTCGACAAAAACTATGGCTACACCTTC. The V and J genes are TRBV6-6 and TRBJ1-2; D ambiguous. Germline CDR1 reads MNHNY; CDR2 reads SVGAGI (reference sequence). Trimming removed 5 bases at V and 2 bases at J, with 9 bases between. CDR3 length: 13 residues.

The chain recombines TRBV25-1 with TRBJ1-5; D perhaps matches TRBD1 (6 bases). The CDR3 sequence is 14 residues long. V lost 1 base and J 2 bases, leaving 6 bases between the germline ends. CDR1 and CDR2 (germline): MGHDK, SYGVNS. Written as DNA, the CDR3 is TGTGCCAGCAGTGAATCAGGGGGCAATCAGCCCCAGCATTTT. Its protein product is CASSESGGNQPQHF.

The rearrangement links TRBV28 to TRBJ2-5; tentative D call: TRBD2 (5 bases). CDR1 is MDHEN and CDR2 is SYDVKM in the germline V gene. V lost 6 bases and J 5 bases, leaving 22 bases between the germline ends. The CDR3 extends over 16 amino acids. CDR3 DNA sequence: TGTGCCAGCAGCCCGAATGGGAGAGGTGAAAGGGAGACCCAGTACTTC. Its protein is CASSPNGRGERETQYF. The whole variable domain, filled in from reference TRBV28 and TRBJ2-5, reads DVKVTQSSRYLVKRTGEKVFLECVQDMDHENMFWYRQDPGLGLRLIYFSYDVKMKEKGDIPEGYSVSREKKERFSLILESASTNQTSMYLCASSPNGRGERETQYFGPGTRLLVL.

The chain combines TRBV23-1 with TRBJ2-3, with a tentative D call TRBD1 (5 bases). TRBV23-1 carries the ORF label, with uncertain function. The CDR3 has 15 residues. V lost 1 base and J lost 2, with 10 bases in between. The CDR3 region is CASSQLFRDTDTQYF. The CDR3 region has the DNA TGCGCCAGCAGTCAATTATTCAGGGACACAGATACGCAGTATTTT.

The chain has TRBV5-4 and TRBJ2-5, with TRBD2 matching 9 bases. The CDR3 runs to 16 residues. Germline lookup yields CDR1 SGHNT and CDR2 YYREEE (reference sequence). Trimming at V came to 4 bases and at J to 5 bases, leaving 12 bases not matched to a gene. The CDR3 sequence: CASSLGGREGVETQYF. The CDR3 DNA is TGTGCCAGCAGCCTCGGAGGGCGGGAGGGTGTGGAGACCCAGTACTTC.

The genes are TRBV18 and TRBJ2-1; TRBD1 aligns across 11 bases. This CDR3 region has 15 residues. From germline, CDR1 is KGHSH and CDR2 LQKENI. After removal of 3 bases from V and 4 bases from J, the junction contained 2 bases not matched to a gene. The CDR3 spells CASSPDRGLYNEQFF. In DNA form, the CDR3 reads TGTGCCAGCTCACCGGACAGGGGGCTTTACAATGAGCAGTTCTTC.

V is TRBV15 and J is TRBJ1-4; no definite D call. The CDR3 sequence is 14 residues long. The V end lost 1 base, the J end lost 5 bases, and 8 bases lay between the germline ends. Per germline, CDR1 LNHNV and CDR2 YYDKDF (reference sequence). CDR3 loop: CATSRGIGNEKLFF. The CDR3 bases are TGTGCCACCAGCAGAGGTATAGGAAATGAAAAACTGTTTTTT.

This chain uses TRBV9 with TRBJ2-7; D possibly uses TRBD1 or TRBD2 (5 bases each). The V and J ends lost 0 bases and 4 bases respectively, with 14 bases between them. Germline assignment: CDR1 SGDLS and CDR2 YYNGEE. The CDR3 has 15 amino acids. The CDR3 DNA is TGTGCCAGCAGCGTAGCCGGGGCAAGACAATACGAGCAGTACTTC. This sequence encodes CASSVAGARQYEQYF.

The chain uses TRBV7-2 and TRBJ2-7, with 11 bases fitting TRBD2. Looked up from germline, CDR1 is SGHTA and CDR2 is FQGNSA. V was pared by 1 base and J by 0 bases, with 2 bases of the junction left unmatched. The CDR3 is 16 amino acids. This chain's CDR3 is CASSLGLAGLSYEQYF. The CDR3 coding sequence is TGTGCCAGCAGCTTAGGACTAGCGGGGCTCTCCTACGAGCAGTACTTC. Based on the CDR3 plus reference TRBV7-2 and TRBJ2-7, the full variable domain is GAGVSQSPSNKVTEKGKDVELRCDPISGHTALYWYRQSLGQGLEFLIYFQGNSAPDKSGLPSDRFSAERTGGSVSTLTIQRTQQEDSAVYLCASSLGLAGLSYEQYFGPGTRLTVT.

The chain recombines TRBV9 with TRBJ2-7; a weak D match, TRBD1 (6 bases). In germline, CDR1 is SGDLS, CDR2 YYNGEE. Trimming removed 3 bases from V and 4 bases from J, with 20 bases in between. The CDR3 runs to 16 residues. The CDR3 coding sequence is TGTGCCAGCAGCGCCAGACCCGGGACACTATGGTACGAGCAGTACTTC. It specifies CASSARPGTLWYEQYF.